This TCR beta chain comes out of a study of radiotherapy plus CTLA-4 blockade in lung cancer. Whole-study findings and limits: Among reported predictors of response, early blood T cell clone dynamics with interferon-beta performed best.

Clones were read by immunoSEQ multiplex PCR, and TCRdb kept only the in-frame ones, dropping some. The sample includes under 40,000 clones, roughly 70% of them seen just once. With 3 bases removed from V and 6 bases from J, the gap between germline ends came to 7 bases. Germline V gene sequence: CDR1 KGHSH, CDR2 LQKENI. The CDR3 runs to 12 residues. Receiving focal radiation plus CTLA-4 blockade with ipilimumab were patients who had chemo-refractory metastatic non-small-cell lung cancer. About this clone itself: No antigen is known for it.

The TCR originated in a human donor with non-small cell lung cancer who had stable disease on radiotherapy plus ipilimumab. Sample: peripheral blood, taken from a patient treated with radiotherapy plus ipilimumab. This sequence joins TRBV18 and TRBJ2-3; D uncertain. This CDR3 is CASSPSRDTQYF. The CDR3 DNA reads as TGTGCCAGCTCACCGAGTAGGGATACGCAGTATTTT. The full variable domain, with the rest looked up from reference TRBV18 and TRBJ2-3, is NAGVMQNPRHLVRRRGQEARLRCSPMKGHSHVYWYRQLPEEGLKFMVYLQKENIIDESGMPKERFSAEFPKEGPSILRIQQVVRGDSAAYFCASSPSRDTQYFGPGTRLTVL.